Listed here are 21 T cell receptor beta chains from one sample, sequenced in a study of T cell responses to AZD1222 COVID-19 vaccine. The table came from immunoSEQ multiplex PCR; TCRdb's copy has only in-frame clones and leaves some out. The data hold 90,000 to 120,000 clones, with approximately 90% observed a single time. This material consisted of peripheral blood, taken on day 0 of AZD1222 vaccination. These receptor sequences come from an adult in good health.

This clone has just a few counts. This chain uses TRBV15 with TRBJ1-2; 7 nucleotides align to TRBD1. CDR3 size: 20 residues. Trimming removed 0 bases from V and 4 bases from J; junction bases left unmatched: 20. Germline-derived CDR1 and CDR2 are LNHNV and YYDKDF (reference sequence). As DNA, the CDR3 is TGTGCCACCAGCAGAGATCGCGCCCGGGACAGTCCCCACAGACTCTATGGCTACACCTTC. Translated: CATSRDRARDSPHRLYGYTF.

This chain joins TRBV6-2 or TRBV6-3 and TRBJ1-5; 9 bases fit TRBD1. CDR3 length equals 13 residues. V shed 5 bases, J shed 6 bases, and the junction held 2 bases outside the gene matches. Per germline, CDR1 MNHEY and CDR2 SVGEGT. For the CDR3, the DNA is TGTGCCAGCAGTGACAGGGGGTCTCAGCCCCAGCATTTT. Translated, it gives CASSDRGSQPQHF.

This clone was recorded once. J is TRBJ2-2 and V is TRBV11-2; 8 bases align to TRBD2. The germline V gene has CDR1 SGHAT and CDR2 FQNNGV. V gave up 8 bases and J gave up 4 bases; unmatched junction bases: 6. The CDR3 length is 14 residues. The CDR3 coding sequence is TGTGCCAGCTCGGCTAGCGGGTTCACCGGGGAGCTGTTTTTT. Translation gives CASSASGFTGELFF.

This chain connects TRBV9 to TRBJ1-1; D is undetermined. The CDR3 totals 14 residues. Trimming pared 0 bases from V and 1 base from J, leaving 7 bases between. The V gene's germline CDR1 is SGDLS and CDR2 YYNGEE. In DNA form, the CDR3 reads TGTGCCAGCAGCGTAGTGGCAGAGAACACTGAAGCTTTCTTT. Its protein is CASSVVAENTEAFF.

This chain links TRBV12-3 or TRBV12-4 with TRBJ1-1; perhaps TRBD1 as D (5 bases). Trimming took 6 bases from V and 6 from J, leaving 11 bases between them. The CDR3 is 12 residues long. The CDR3 DNA is TGTGCCAGCAGCCGTCGGGGCGCTGAAGCTTTCTTT. Translating gives CASSRRGAEAFF.

The V call is TRBV4-1, the J call TRBJ2-3, with a possible D match to TRBD1 (5 bases). V lost 1 base and J lost 1, with 18 bases in between. The length of the CDR3 is 18 residues. Looked up from germline, CDR1 is MGHRA and CDR2 is YSYEKL. The CDR3 loop is CASSQGGLGFTGTDTQYF. The DNA of the CDR3 is TGCGCCAGCAGCCAAGGGGGCCTAGGTTTTACTGGCACAGATACGCAGTATTTT.

V is TRBV19 and J is TRBJ1-2, with 8 bases that match TRBD1. With 3 bases clipped from V and 7 bases from J, the junction kept 7 bases outside the gene matches. CDR3 size: 14 residues. Germline V lookup: CDR1 LNHDA, CDR2 SQIVND (reference sequence). The CDR3 sequence: CASSMMATGVGYTF. In nucleotides, the CDR3 is TGTGCCAGTAGTATGATGGCGACAGGGGTTGGCTACACCTTC.

Here the CDR3 DNA reads TGTGCCAGCAGTGCCGTTGTGGGTCACGAGCAGTACTTC. This codes for CASSAVVGHEQYF. The chain couples TRBV6-6 to TRBJ2-7; D unclear. The CDR3 covers 13 residues. V lost 5 bases and J lost 5, with 13 bases in between. CDR1 and CDR2 (germline): MNHNY, SVGAGI (reference sequence).

V usage is TRBV6-6 and J usage is TRBJ2-7, with D possibly TRBD2 on 6 matching bases. Germline loops: CDR1 MNHNY, CDR2 SVGAGI (reference sequence). This CDR3 has 16 residues. Trimming left V 0 bases short and J 0 bases short, with 12 bases between. The CDR3 DNA reads TGTGCCAGCAGTTACTCACGGGGGACCTTCTCCTACGAGCAGTACTTC. Translation gives CASSYSRGTFSYEQYF.

The V gene is TRBV7-2, the J gene TRBJ1-2; possibly TRBD1 for D (5 bases). V was trimmed by 5 bases and J by 5 bases, leaving 18 bases between them. The CDR3 consists of 15 residues. Germline assignment: CDR1 SGHTA and CDR2 FQGNSA. CDR3 region: CASSPRVPKRYGYTF. In nucleotides, the CDR3 is TGTGCCAGCAGCCCCAGGGTCCCCAAACGATATGGCTACACCTTC.

V is TRBV7-2 and J is TRBJ2-2; TRBD1 agrees at 8 bases. CDR1 and CDR2 (germline): SGHTA, FQGNSA. The CDR3 length is 16 residues. Trimming took 3 bases from V and 3 from J; bases not matched to a gene: 6. CDR3 residues: CASSFPGQVYTGELFF. The CDR3 DNA reads TGTGCCAGCAGCTTTCCGGGACAGGTATACACCGGGGAGCTGTTTTTT.

In this sample, this clone turned up a few times. The rearrangement links TRBV4-1 to TRBJ1-6; tentative D call: TRBD1 (5 bases). The germline V gene encodes CDR1 MGHRA and CDR2 YSYEKL. Deletions cut 2 bases from V and 9 bases from J, with 17 bases between. This CDR3 has 16 residues. CDR3 DNA: TGCGCCAGCAGCCAACAACCGGGAAAGGGACTTTCACCCCTCCACTTT. Its protein is CASSQQPGKGLSPLHF.

The V call is TRBV6-5, the J call TRBJ2-7; no reliable D call. Trimming left V 6 bases short and J 3 bases short, with 9 bases between. The germline gives CDR1 MNHEY, CDR2 SVGAGI. This CDR3 comprises 12 residues. The CDR3 here is CASSGYNYEQYF. CDR3 in DNA: TGTGCCAGCAGCGGCTATAACTACGAGCAGTACTTC.

V gene TRBV5-1 combines with J gene TRBJ1-1; 9 positions match TRBD1. The CDR3 length is 15 residues. The ends lost 2 bases at V and 3 bases at J; junction bases unmatched: 5. Germline V gene data show CDR1 as SGHRS and CDR2 as YFSETQ. The DNA of the CDR3 is TGCGCCAGCAGCTTAGAGGGACAGGGATACACTGAAGCTTTCTTT. Translating gives CASSLEGQGYTEAFF.

This chain uses TRBV11-2 with TRBJ1-1; D might be TRBD1 (5 bases). Germline V lookup: CDR1 SGHAT, CDR2 FQNNGV. V gave up 7 bases and J gave up 1 base, with 19 bases separating them. CDR3 length: 16 residues. The CDR3 spells CASINRYRGGNTEAFF. The CDR3 nucleotides read TGTGCCAGCATCAATCGCTATAGGGGCGGGAACACTGAAGCTTTCTTT.

This clone has only one observation. This chain links TRBV15 with TRBJ2-1, with D tentatively TRBD2 (6 bases). Germline loops: CDR1 LNHNV, CDR2 YYDKDF (reference sequence). Between the trimmed V and J ends, which lost 1 base and 1 base, there was a span of 8 bases. The length of the CDR3 is 15 residues. Here the CDR3 DNA reads TGTGCCACCAGCAGAGTCGGGGGATCCTACAATGAGCAGTTCTTC. Its protein is CATSRVGGSYNEQFF.

The chain couples TRBV19 to TRBJ1-4, with 8 bases fitting TRBD1. Losses at the gene ends were 4 bases for V and 5 bases for J; bases not matched to a gene: 9. The CDR3 spans 16 residues. Germline V lookup: CDR1 LNHDA, CDR2 SQIVND (reference sequence). The CDR3 region has the DNA TGTGCCAGTAGTAGAGTACACAGGGGGTCAAATGAAAAACTGTTTTTT. Translating gives CASSRVHRGSNEKLFF.

This sequence joins TRBV6-2 or TRBV6-3 and TRBJ2-1; the D gene is possibly TRBD2 (6 bases). CDR1 is MNHEY and CDR2 is SVGEGT in the germline V gene. The V end was cut by 0 bases, the J end by 8 bases, with 20 bases between. The CDR3 totals 17 residues. The CDR3 sequence is CASSYSTVWRESHEQFF. In DNA, the CDR3 is TGTGCCAGCAGTTACTCGACAGTCTGGCGGGAAAGCCATGAGCAGTTCTTC.

By share, this clone counts as medium-sized (0.01 to 0.1%). The J gene is TRBJ2-3, the V gene TRBV12-3 or TRBV12-4; D is perhaps TRBD1 (5 bases). The CDR3 is made up of 13 amino acids. V gave up 2 bases and J gave up 8 bases, with 11 bases separating them. This CDR3 reads CASSLQGYSTQYF. CDR3 coding DNA: TGTGCCAGCAGTTTACAGGGTTACAGTACGCAGTATTTT.

The chain couples TRBV4-1 to TRBJ1-1, with a possible D match to TRBD1 (5 bases). Germline loops: CDR1 MGHRA, CDR2 YSYEKL. The CDR3 loop spans 14 amino acids. The V gene lost 4 bases and the J gene lost 1 base, with 10 bases spanning the gap. This CDR3 is CASSPSGQNTEAFF. CDR3 in DNA: TGCGCCAGCAGCCCGTCGGGGCAGAACACTGAAGCTTTCTTT.

The chain couples TRBV29-1 to TRBJ1-2, with TRBD1 as a possible D gene (5 bases). The CDR3 extends over 19 amino acids. Trimming pared 0 bases from V and 4 bases from J, leaving 27 bases between. Germline V gene data show CDR1 as SQVTM and CDR2 as ANQGSEA. As DNA, the CDR3 is TGCAGCGTTGAAGACAGAGTGTCGGGGGATCCTAAGCCTGGCTATGGCTACACCTTC. It codes for CSVEDRVSGDPKPGYGYTF.